This TCR beta chain emerged from a study of blood T cell repertoires in COVID-19. Study information: Whether acute or convalescent, the COVID-19 samples came from the United States, Italy and Spain.

This CDR3 spans 15 amino acids. Germline assignment: CDR1 MNHEY and CDR2 SVGAGI. V trimming: 6 bases; J trimming: 5 bases; junction bases outside the gene matches: 3. Recovered participants had two consecutive negative NP/OP PCR tests, healthcare professional clearance, or symptom resolution. The assay was immunoSEQ multiplex PCR, and TCRdb's table has in-frame clones only and misses some. The profile shows around 120,000 clones, around 88% of them singletons. The sequence came from a woman in her fifties or sixties who had recovered from COVID-19. What was sequenced was PBMCs or T cells enriched from blood (not recorded which). The chain uses TRBV6-5 and TRBJ1-6, with TRBD1 matching over 11 bases. CDR3 DNA sequence: TGTGCCAGCAGCCGGGACAGGGGGGATAATTCACCCCTCCACTTT. This sequence encodes CASSRDRGDNSPLHF.